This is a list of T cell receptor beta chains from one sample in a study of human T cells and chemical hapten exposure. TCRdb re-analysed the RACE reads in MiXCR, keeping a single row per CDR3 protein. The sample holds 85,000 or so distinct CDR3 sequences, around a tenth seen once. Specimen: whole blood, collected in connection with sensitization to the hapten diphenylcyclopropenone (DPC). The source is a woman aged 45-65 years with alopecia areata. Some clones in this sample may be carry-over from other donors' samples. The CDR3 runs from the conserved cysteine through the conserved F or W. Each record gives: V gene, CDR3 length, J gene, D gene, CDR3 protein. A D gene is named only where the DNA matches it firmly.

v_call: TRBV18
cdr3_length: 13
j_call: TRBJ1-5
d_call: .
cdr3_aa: CASSPTYNQPQHF

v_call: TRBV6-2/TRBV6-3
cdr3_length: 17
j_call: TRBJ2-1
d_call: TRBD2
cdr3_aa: CASRQDLAGGVHNEQFF

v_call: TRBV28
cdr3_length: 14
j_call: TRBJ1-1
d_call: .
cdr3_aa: CASSQGGLGTEAFF

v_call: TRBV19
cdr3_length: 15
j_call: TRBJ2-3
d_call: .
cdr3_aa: CASSISNRAGDTQYF

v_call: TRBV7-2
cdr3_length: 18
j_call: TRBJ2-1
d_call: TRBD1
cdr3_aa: CASSLQRTGQLSYNEQFF

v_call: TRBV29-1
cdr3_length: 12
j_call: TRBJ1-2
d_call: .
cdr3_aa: CSVGLREGGYTF

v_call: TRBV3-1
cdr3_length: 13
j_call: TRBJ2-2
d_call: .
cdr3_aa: CASSRIGTGELFF

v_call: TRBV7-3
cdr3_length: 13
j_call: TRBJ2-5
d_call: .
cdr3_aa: CASSLNAAETQYF

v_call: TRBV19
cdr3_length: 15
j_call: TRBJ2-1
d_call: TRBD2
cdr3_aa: CASSNPGLAGNEQFF

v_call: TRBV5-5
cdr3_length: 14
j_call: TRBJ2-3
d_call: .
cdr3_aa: CASSLGGRGDTQYF

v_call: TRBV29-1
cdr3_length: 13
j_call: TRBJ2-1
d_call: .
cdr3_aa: CSVGGLRGHEQFF

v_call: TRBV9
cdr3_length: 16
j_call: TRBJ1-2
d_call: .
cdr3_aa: CASSVNAGQGSYGYTF

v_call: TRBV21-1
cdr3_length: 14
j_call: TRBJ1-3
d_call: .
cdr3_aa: CASTTGPSGNTIYF

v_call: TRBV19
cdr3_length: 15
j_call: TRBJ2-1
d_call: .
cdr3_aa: CASSPRATFGNEQFF

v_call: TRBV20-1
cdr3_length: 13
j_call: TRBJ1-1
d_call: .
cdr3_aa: CSASSVGWTEAFF

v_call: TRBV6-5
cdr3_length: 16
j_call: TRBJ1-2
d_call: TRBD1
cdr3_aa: CASSYSLGTGGYGYTF

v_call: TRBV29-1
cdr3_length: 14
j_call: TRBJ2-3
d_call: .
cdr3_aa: CSVDLGGAGDTQYF

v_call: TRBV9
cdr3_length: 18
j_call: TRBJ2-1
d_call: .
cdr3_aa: CASSPSPGGESPGNEQFF

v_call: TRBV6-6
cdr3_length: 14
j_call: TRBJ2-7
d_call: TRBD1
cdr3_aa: CASSKGQSSYEQYF

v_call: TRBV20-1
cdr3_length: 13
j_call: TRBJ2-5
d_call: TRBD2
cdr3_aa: CPCPSGSQETQYF

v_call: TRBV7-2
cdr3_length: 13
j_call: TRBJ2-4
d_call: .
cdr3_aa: CASSPDVKNIQYF

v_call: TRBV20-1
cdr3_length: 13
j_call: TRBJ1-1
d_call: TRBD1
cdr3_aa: CSARTGSNTEAFF

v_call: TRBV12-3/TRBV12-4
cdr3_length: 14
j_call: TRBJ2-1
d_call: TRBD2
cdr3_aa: CAAGGRGAYNEQFF

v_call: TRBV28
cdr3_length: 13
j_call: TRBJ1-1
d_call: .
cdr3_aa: CASSLVDVTEAFF

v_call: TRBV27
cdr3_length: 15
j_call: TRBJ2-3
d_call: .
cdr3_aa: CASSLRGTGTDTQYF

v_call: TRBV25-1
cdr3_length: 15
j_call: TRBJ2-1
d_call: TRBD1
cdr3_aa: CASSEFGQGYNEQFF

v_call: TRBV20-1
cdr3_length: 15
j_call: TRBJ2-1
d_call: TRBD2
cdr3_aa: CSASDAAGVANEQFF

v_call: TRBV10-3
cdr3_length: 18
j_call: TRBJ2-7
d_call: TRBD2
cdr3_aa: CAISLGLAGGLGSPEQYF

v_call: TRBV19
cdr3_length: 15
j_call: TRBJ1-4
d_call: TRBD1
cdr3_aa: CASSMGTARHEKLFF

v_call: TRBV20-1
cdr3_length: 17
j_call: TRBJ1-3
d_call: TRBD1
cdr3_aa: CSAPGTGAPSSGNTIYF

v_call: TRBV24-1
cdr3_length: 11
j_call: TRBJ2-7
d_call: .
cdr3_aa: CATSDLDEQYF

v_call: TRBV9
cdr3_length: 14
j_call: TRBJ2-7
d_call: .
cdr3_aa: CASSSHGGAYEQYF

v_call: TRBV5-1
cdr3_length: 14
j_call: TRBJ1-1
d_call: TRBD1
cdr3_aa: CASSAGTVDTEAFF

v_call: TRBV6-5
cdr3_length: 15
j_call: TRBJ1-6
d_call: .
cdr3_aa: CASSFRESGNSPLHF

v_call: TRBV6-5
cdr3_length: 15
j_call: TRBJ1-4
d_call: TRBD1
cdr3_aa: CASRRIGTGLEKLFF

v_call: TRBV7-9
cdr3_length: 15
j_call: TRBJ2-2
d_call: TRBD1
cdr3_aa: CASSPTGINTGELFF

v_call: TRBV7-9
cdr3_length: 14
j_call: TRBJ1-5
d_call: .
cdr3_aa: CASSLWGEDQPQHF

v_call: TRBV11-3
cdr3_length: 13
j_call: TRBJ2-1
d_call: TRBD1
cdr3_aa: CASSRGQGYEQFF

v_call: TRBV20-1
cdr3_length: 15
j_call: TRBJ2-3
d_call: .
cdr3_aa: CSARDSARGGDTQYF

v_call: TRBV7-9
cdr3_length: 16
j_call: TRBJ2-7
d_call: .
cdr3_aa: CASSPHSSAQGNEQYF

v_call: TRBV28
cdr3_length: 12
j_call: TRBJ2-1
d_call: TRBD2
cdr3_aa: CASRREPGEQFF

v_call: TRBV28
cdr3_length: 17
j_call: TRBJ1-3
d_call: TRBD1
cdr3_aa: CASSFLVPGGSGNTIYF

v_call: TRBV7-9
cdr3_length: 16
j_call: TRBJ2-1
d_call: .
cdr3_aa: CASSRRDHLRSDEQFF

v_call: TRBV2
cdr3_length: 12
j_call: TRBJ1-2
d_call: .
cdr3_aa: CASSTGMYGYTF

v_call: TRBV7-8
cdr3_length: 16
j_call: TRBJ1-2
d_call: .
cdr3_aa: CASSREEGGTSYGYTF

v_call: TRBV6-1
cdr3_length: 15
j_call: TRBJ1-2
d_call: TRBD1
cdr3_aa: CASTGQGARGYGYTF

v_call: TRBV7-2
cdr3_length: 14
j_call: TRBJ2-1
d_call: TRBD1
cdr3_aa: CASSLDRGYNEQFF

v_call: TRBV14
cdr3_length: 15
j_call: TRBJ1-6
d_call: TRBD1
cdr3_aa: CASSLWTGLDSPLHF

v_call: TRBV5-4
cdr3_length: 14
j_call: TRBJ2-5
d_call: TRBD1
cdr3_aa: CASSLGRGTETQYF

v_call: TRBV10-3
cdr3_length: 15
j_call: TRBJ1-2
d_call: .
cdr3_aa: CAISESHGWDYGYTF

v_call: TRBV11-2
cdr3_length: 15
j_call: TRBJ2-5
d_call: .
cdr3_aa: CASSLAPSPEETQYF

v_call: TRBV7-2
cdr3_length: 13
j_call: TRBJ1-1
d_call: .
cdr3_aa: CASSLRYNPEAFF

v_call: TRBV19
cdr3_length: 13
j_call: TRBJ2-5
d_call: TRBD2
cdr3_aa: CASSGLAGETQYF

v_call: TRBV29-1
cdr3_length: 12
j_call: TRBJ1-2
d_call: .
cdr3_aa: CSVVGTRAGYTF

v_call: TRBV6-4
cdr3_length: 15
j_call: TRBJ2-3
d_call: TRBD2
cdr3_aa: CASSTTSGGADTQYF

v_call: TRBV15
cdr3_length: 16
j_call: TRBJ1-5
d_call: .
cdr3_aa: CATSRVRGRNNQPQHF

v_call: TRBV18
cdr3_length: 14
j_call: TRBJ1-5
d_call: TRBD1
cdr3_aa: CASSPGQGEWPQHF

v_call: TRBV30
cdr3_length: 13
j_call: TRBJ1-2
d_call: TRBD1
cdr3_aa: CAWSLQGGGGYTF

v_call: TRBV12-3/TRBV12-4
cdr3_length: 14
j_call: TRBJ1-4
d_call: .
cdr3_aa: CASSLILRDEKLFF

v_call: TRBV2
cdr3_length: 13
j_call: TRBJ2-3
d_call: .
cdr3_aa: CASSLLNTDTQYF